This T cell receptor (beta chain) was identified in a study of shared clonotypes between healthy human individuals. The V and J ends lost 1 base and 8 bases, in that order; junction bases with no gene match: 5. CDR1 SGHTA and CDR2 FQGNSA come from the germline V gene. The CDR3 runs 15 residues. Donors were healthy HIV-negative adults without recent acute infections or vaccinations. Profiled with immunoSEQ multiplex PCR; TCRdb holds only in-frame clones, not every one. The data show over 850,000 clones, more than 75% seen once. Material: memory CD4+ T cells from PBMCs. Subset described: CD45RA-negative fraction. This sequence joins TRBV7-2 and TRBJ2-1; 10 bases are shared with TRBD2. This TCR was sampled from a man aged 18 to 30 in good health. Some clones in this sample may be carry-over from other donors' samples. The CDR3 region is CASSLELAGSHEQFF. The CDR3 coding sequence is TGTGCCAGCAGCTTAGAACTAGCGGGATCCCATGAGCAGTTCTTC.